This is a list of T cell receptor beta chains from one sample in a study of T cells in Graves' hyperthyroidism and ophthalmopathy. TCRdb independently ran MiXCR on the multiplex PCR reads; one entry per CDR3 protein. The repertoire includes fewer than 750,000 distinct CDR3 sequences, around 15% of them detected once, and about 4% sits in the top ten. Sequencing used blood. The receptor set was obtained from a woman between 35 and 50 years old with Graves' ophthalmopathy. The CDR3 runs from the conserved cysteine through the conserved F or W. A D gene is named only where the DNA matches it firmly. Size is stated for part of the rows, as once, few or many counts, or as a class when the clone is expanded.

CDR3nt: TGTGCCAGCAGTTTCCGACCGGACCGGGACATTCAGTACTTC; CDR3aa: CASSFRPDRDIQYF; j_gene: TRBJ2-4; d_gene: -; v_gene: TRBV6-5; abundance: few
CDR3nt: TGTGCCAGCAGTTCCCAAGGGCTTAGCAATCAGCCCCAGCATTTT; CDR3aa: CASSSQGLSNQPQHF; j_gene: TRBJ1-5; d_gene: -; v_gene: TRBV12-3/TRBV12-4; abundance: many
CDR3nt: TGTGCCAGCACCGAGACAGGGGCCGCTGAAGCTTTCTTT; CDR3aa: CASTETGAAEAFF; j_gene: TRBJ1-1; d_gene: TRBD1; v_gene: TRBV27; abundance: -
CDR3nt: TGTGCCAGCAGCCTCGTAGCGGGAGTCAGCACAGATACGCAGTATTTT; CDR3aa: CASSLVAGVSTDTQYF; j_gene: TRBJ2-3; d_gene: TRBD2; v_gene: TRBV6-2/TRBV6-3; abundance: few
CDR3nt: TGCAGCGCGGGGGGGACACTGCACTCTGGGGCCAACGTCCTGACTTTC; CDR3aa: CSAGGTLHSGANVLTF; j_gene: TRBJ2-6; d_gene: TRBD2; v_gene: TRBV29-1; abundance: few
CDR3nt: TGTGCCAGCAGAATTGGGGTCGGGGAGGACACTGAAGCTTTCTTT; CDR3aa: CASRIGVGEDTEAFF; j_gene: TRBJ1-1; d_gene: -; v_gene: TRBV11-2; abundance: many
CDR3nt: TGTGCCAGCAGTACCAGGGGAGGCGCTTACGAGCAGTACTTC; CDR3aa: CASSTRGGAYEQYF; j_gene: TRBJ2-7; d_gene: -; v_gene: TRBV6-5; abundance: many
CDR3nt: TGTGCCAGCAGCGGCAGGGGCGAGGGCGAGACCCAGTACTTC; CDR3aa: CASSGRGEGETQYF; j_gene: TRBJ2-5; d_gene: -; v_gene: TRBV7-9; abundance: many
CDR3nt: TGCGCCAGCAGCCAATCCGATGGACAGGGGAGTCAGCCCCAGCATTTT; CDR3aa: CASSQSDGQGSQPQHF; j_gene: TRBJ1-5; d_gene: TRBD1; v_gene: TRBV4-1; abundance: few
CDR3nt: TGTGCCAGCAGTTTGGGGGAAGGGACCGAGCAGTACTTC; CDR3aa: CASSLGEGTEQYF; j_gene: TRBJ2-7; d_gene: -; v_gene: TRBV27; abundance: few
CDR3nt: TGTGCTAGTGCCCATCCTGCCCGGGCTCCGCAAGGCACCGGGGAGCTGTTTTTT; CDR3aa: CASAHPARAPQGTGELFF; j_gene: TRBJ2-2; d_gene: -; v_gene: TRBV12-5; abundance: many
CDR3nt: TGTGCCTTTCGGAGGGCGGGAGTGAGCGGGGAGCTGTTTTTT; CDR3aa: CAFRRAGVSGELFF; j_gene: TRBJ2-2; d_gene: TRBD2; v_gene: TRBV4-2; abundance: -
CDR3nt: TGTGCCAGCAGTGGACAGGGAATGAACACTGAAGCTTTCTTT; CDR3aa: CASSGQGMNTEAFF; j_gene: TRBJ1-1; d_gene: TRBD1; v_gene: TRBV2; abundance: many
CDR3nt: TGTGCCAGCAGCTTCGGACAGGGGGCCCACGAGCAGTACTTC; CDR3aa: CASSFGQGAHEQYF; j_gene: TRBJ2-7; d_gene: TRBD1; v_gene: TRBV7-2; abundance: few
CDR3nt: TGTGCCAGCAGCCCCAGGACGTCCTATGGCTACACCTTC; CDR3aa: CASSPRTSYGYTF; j_gene: TRBJ1-2; d_gene: -; v_gene: TRBV12-3/TRBV12-4; abundance: many
CDR3nt: TGTGCCATCAGTTCCGGGACAGGGGGCCTCAGCTCCTACGAGCAGTACTTC; CDR3aa: CAISSGTGGLSSYEQYF; j_gene: TRBJ2-7; d_gene: TRBD1; v_gene: TRBV10-3; abundance: -
CDR3nt: TGTGCCAGCACCCCCAGATCGTCGGCGGGAAACACTGAAGCTTTCTTT; CDR3aa: CASTPRSSAGNTEAFF; j_gene: TRBJ1-1; d_gene: -; v_gene: TRBV27; abundance: many
CDR3nt: TGTGCCAGCAGTTCAACAGTCTATGGCTACACCTTC; CDR3aa: CASSSTVYGYTF; j_gene: TRBJ1-2; d_gene: -; v_gene: TRBV6-5; abundance: many
CDR3nt: TGCAGTGCTGTCGGGGAGAACCAAGAGACCCAGTACTTC; CDR3aa: CSAVGENQETQYF; j_gene: TRBJ2-5; d_gene: -; v_gene: TRBV20-1; abundance: many
CDR3nt: TGCAGTGCTAGTCCACGGACAGTGTCGAACTATGGCTACACCTTC; CDR3aa: CSASPRTVSNYGYTF; j_gene: TRBJ1-2; d_gene: -; v_gene: TRBV20-1; abundance: many
CDR3nt: TGTGCTAGTGGTTCCCCCGCTCAGAGGGAAGGCGTCAAAAACATTCAGTACTTC; CDR3aa: CASGSPAQREGVKNIQYF; j_gene: TRBJ2-4; d_gene: -; v_gene: TRBV12-5; abundance: many
CDR3nt: TGTGCCAGCAAGATTGGTTCGGGACAGGAGAACTATGGCTACACCTTC; CDR3aa: CASKIGSGQENYGYTF; j_gene: TRBJ1-2; d_gene: TRBD1; v_gene: TRBV6-5; abundance: many
CDR3nt: TGTGCCAGCAGGCTCAAACCACAGGGGTACACTGAAGCTTTCTTT; CDR3aa: CASRLKPQGYTEAFF; j_gene: TRBJ1-1; d_gene: TRBD1; v_gene: TRBV27; abundance: many
CDR3nt: TGTGCCAGCAGCCAAGTCCGGGCCGGGGAGCTGTTTTTT; CDR3aa: CASSQVRAGELFF; j_gene: TRBJ2-2; d_gene: -; v_gene: TRBV14; abundance: few
CDR3nt: TGTGCCAGCAACGAAGGGGGCTGGGGGAACACTGAAGCTTTCTTT; CDR3aa: CASNEGGWGNTEAFF; j_gene: TRBJ1-1; d_gene: TRBD1; v_gene: TRBV6-1; abundance: once
CDR3nt: TGTGCCAGCAGTTACGGGGCAAACGAAGGGGGCTCCTACGAGCAGTACTTC; CDR3aa: CASSYGANEGGSYEQYF; j_gene: TRBJ2-7; d_gene: -; v_gene: TRBV6-2/TRBV6-3; abundance: many
CDR3nt: TGTGCCAGCAGCTTATCCGGGGTTACTGAAGCTTTCTTT; CDR3aa: CASSLSGVTEAFF; j_gene: TRBJ1-1; d_gene: -; v_gene: TRBV7-3; abundance: many
CDR3nt: TGCAGCGTTGAAGAAGATGAGGTCTCCGAGCAGTACTTC; CDR3aa: CSVEEDEVSEQYF; j_gene: TRBJ2-7; d_gene: -; v_gene: TRBV29-1; abundance: many
CDR3nt: TGTGCCACCTCTGTCTGGGGAGGGCCCCAAGAGACCCAGTACTTC; CDR3aa: CATSVWGGPQETQYF; j_gene: TRBJ2-5; d_gene: TRBD2; v_gene: TRBV27; abundance: many
CDR3nt: TGTGCCAGCAGCTTAGGGCCTAGCGGGAGGGCCCGGGGAGAGACCCAGTACTTC; CDR3aa: CASSLGPSGRARGETQYF; j_gene: TRBJ2-5; d_gene: TRBD2; v_gene: TRBV7-2; abundance: many
CDR3nt: TGTGCCAGCAGTATGGGTTGGAGCGGGAGCTACGAGCAGTACTTC; CDR3aa: CASSMGWSGSYEQYF; j_gene: TRBJ2-7; d_gene: TRBD2; v_gene: TRBV27; abundance: many
CDR3nt: TGTGCCAGCAGGGACTACGCTACTAGCGTGGTAACAGATACGCAGTATTTT; CDR3aa: CASRDYATSVVTDTQYF; j_gene: TRBJ2-3; d_gene: TRBD2; v_gene: TRBV2; abundance: few
CDR3nt: TGTGCCTGGAGTGTTGTGGCAGGGGATGGCTACACCTTC; CDR3aa: CAWSVVAGDGYTF; j_gene: TRBJ1-2; d_gene: -; v_gene: TRBV30; abundance: many
CDR3nt: TGTGCCAGCAGTTTAGCCGAGGGTCAGCCCCAGCATTTT; CDR3aa: CASSLAEGQPQHF; j_gene: TRBJ1-5; d_gene: -; v_gene: TRBV12-3/TRBV12-4; abundance: many
CDR3nt: TGTGCCAGCAGTTCCGGACTAGCGGTTATATACGAGCAGTACTTC; CDR3aa: CASSSGLAVIYEQYF; j_gene: TRBJ2-7; d_gene: TRBD2; v_gene: TRBV28; abundance: many
CDR3nt: TGTGCCAGCACCAAATTTAACACTGAAGCTTTCTTT; CDR3aa: CASTKFNTEAFF; j_gene: TRBJ1-1; d_gene: -; v_gene: TRBV12-3/TRBV12-4; abundance: many
CDR3nt: TGTGCCAGCGCACCCGGGACTGTGAACACCGGGGAGCTGTTTTTT; CDR3aa: CASAPGTVNTGELFF; j_gene: TRBJ2-2; d_gene: -; v_gene: TRBV19; abundance: few
CDR3nt: TGTGCCTGGGGGAGGCTTAGTATCTATGGCTACACCTTC; CDR3aa: CAWGRLSIYGYTF; j_gene: TRBJ1-2; d_gene: -; v_gene: TRBV30; abundance: many
CDR3nt: TGTGCCAGCAGCCAATCTAGCGGGAGTGAGACCCAGTACTTC; CDR3aa: CASSQSSGSETQYF; j_gene: TRBJ2-5; d_gene: TRBD2; v_gene: TRBV3-1; abundance: many
CDR3nt: TGTGCCAGTAGTATCGCAAGGGTCAATCAGCCCCAGCATTTT; CDR3aa: CASSIARVNQPQHF; j_gene: TRBJ1-5; d_gene: -; v_gene: TRBV19; abundance: many
CDR3nt: TGTGCCACCAGCAGGTCTGCGGGGGGGAGGCTGAACACTGAAGCTTTCTTT; CDR3aa: CATSRSAGGRLNTEAFF; j_gene: TRBJ1-1; d_gene: -; v_gene: TRBV15; abundance: many